This T cell receptor (beta chain) was recovered during a study of T cells in Graves' hyperthyroidism and ophthalmopathy. TCR beta CDR3 region amplification was performed from RNA transcripts. Carried out on the TCR CDR3, a first-round RT-PCR used the HTBI primer set. TCRdb passed the multiplex PCR reads through MiXCR, listing each CDR3 protein once. The sample yields around 260,000 distinct CDR3 sequences, around 25% seen once. This clonotype has a count of ten or more. Germline-derived CDR1 and CDR2 are KGHDR and SFDVKD. The CDR3 loop spans 14 amino acids. V gave up 5 bases and J gave up 7 bases, with 17 bases separating them.

The chain employs TRBV24-1 and TRBJ2-7, with D possibly TRBD1 on 6 matching bases. Input material: blood. The TCR originated in a middle-aged man with Graves' hyperthyroidism that later progressed to Graves' ophthalmopathy. CDR3 DNA sequence: TGTGCCACCAGTGGGGGGAACAGGGATCGGGAGCAGTACTTC. Its translation is CATSGGNRDREQYF.